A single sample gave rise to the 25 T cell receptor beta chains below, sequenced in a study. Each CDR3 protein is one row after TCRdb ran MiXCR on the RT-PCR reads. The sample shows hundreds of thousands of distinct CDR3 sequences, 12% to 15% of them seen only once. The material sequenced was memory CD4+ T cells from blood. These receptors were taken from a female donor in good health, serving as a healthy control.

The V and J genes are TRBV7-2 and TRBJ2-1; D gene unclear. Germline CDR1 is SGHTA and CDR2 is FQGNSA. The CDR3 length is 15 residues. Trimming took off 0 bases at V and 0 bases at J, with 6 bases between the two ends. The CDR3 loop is CASSLADASYNEQFF. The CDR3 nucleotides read TGTGCCAGCAGCTTAGCGGACGCCTCCTACAATGAGCAGTTCTTC.

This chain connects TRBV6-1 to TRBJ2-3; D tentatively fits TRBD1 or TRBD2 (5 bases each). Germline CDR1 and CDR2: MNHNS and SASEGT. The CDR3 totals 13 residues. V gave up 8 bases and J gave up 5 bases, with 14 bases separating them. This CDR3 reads CASWGIREDTQYF. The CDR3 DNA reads TGTGCCAGCTGGGGGATACGGGAAGATACGCAGTATTTT.

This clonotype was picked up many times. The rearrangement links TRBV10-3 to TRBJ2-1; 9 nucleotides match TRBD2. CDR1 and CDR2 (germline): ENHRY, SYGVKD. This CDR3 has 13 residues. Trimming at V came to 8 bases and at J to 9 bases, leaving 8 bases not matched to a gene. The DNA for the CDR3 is TGTGCCATCCATGAGCGGGAGGAAAGTGAGCAGTTCTTC. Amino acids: CAIHEREESEQFF.

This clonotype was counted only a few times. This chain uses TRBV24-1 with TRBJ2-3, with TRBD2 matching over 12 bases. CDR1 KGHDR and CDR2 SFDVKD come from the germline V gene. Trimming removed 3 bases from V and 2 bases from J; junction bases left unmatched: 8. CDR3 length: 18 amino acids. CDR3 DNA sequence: TGTGCCACCAGTGATACACGAGGACTAGCGGGACACACAGATACGCAGTATTTT. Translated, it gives CATSDTRGLAGHTDTQYF.

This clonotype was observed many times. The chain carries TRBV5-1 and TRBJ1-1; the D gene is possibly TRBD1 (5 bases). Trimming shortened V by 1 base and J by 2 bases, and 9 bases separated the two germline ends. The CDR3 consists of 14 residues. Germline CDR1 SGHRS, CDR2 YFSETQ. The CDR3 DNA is TGCGCCAGCAGCTTGCTGGGGGGAAACACTGAAGCTTTCTTT. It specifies CASSLLGGNTEAFF.

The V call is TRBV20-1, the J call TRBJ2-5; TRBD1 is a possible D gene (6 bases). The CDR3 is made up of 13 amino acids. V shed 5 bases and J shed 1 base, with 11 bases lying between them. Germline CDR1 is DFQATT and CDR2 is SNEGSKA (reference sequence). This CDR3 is CSAFGQPQETQYF. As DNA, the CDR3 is TGCAGTGCTTTCGGACAGCCCCAAGAGACCCAGTACTTC.

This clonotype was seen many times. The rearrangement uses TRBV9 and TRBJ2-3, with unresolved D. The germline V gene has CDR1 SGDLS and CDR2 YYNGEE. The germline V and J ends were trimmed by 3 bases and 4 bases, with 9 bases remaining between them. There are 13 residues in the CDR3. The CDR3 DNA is TGTGCCAGCAGCGCTAGTTTGCCAGATACGCAGTATTTT. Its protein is CASSASLPDTQYF.

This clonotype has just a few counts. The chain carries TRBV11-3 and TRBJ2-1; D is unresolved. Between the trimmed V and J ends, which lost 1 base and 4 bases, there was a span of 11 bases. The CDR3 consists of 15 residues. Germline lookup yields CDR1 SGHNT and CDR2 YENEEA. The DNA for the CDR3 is TGTGCCAGCAGCTTAGGTGGACGGAAATACAATGAGCAGTTCTTC. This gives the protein CASSLGGRKYNEQFF.

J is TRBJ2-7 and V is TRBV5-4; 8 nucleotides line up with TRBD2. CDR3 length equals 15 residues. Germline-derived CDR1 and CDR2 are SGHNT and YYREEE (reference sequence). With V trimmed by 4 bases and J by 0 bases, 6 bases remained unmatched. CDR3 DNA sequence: TGTGCCAGCAGCAGTTTTAGCGGGATCTCCTACGAGCAGTACTTC. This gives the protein CASSSFSGISYEQYF.

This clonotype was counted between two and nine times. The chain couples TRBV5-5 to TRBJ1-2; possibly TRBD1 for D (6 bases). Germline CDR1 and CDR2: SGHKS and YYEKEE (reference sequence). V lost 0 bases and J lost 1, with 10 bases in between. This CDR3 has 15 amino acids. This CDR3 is CASSLATGLNYGYTF. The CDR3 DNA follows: TGTGCCAGCAGCTTGGCGACAGGCCTTAACTATGGCTACACCTTC.

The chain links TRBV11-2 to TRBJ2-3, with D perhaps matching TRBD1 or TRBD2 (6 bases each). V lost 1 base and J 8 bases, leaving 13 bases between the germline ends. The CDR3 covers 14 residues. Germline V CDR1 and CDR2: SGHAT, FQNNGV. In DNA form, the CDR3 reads TGTGCCAGCAGCTTAGGGTCAAGGGGGGCTACGCAGTATTTT. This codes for CASSLGSRGATQYF.

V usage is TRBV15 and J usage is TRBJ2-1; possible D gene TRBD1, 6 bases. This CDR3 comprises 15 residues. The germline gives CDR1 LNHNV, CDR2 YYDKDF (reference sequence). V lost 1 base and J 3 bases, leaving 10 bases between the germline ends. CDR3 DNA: TGTGCCACCAGCAGAGGTAGGGGGATCTACAATGAGCAGTTCTTC. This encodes CATSRGRGIYNEQFF.

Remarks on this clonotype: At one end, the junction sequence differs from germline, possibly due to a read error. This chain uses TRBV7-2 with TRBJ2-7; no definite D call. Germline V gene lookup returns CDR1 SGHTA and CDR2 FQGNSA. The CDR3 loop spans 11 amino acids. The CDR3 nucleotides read TGTTCCAGCAGCTTGGACTACGAGCAGTACTTC. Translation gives CSSSLDYEQYF.

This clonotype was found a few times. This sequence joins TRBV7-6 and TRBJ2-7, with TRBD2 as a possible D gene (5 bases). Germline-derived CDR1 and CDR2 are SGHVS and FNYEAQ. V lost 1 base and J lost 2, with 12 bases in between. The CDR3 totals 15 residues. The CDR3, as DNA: TGTGCCAGCAGCTTAGTATCTCACGGGACCTACGAGCAGTACTTC. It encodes CASSLVSHGTYEQYF.

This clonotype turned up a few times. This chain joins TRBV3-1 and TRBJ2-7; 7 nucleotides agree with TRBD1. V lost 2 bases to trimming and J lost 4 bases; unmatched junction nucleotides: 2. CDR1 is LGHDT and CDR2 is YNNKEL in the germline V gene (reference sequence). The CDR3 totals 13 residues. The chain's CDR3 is CASSQRGQYEQYF. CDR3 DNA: TGTGCCAGCAGCCAAAGGGGACAGTACGAGCAGTACTTC.

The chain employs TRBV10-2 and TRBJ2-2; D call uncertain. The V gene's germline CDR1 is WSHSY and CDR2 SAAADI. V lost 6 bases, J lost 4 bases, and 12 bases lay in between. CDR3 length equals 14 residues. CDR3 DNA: TGCGCCAGCAGGGGGTATTCGGCCACCGGGGAGCTGTTTTTT. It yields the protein CASRGYSATGELFF.

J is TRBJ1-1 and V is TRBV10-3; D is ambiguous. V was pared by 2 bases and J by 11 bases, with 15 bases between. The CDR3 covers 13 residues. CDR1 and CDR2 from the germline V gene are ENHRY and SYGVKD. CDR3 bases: TGTGCCATCAGTGAGCAAGACATTCCGGCGGCTTTCTTT. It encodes CAISEQDIPAAFF.

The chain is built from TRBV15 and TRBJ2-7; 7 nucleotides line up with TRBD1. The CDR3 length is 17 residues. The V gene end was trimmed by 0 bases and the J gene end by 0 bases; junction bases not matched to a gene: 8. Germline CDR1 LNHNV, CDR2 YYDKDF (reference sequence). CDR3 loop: CATSRDSLDRSSYEQYF. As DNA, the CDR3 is TGTGCCACCAGCAGAGACTCTTTGGACAGGTCCTCCTACGAGCAGTACTTC.

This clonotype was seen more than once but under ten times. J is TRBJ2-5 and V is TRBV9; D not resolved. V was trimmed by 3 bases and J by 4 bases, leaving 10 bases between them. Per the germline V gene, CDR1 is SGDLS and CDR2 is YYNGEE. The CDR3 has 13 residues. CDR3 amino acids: CASSGRPRETQYF. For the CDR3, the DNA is TGTGCCAGCAGCGGCCGCCCCCGAGAGACCCAGTACTTC.

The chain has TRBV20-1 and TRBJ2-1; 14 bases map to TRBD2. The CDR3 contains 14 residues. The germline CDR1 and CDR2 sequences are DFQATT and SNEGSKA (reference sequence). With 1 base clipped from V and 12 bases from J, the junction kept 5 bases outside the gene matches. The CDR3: CSARGGLAGVAQFF. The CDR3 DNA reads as TGCAGTGCTAGAGGGGGACTAGCGGGAGTGGCGCAGTTCTTC.

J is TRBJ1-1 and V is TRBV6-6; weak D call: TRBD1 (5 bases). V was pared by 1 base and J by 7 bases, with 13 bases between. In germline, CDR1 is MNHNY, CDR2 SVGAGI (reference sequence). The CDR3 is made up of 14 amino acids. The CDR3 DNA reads TGTGCCAGCAGTTACTTGAGGGGCGCGGATGAAGCTTTCTTT. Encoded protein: CASSYLRGADEAFF.

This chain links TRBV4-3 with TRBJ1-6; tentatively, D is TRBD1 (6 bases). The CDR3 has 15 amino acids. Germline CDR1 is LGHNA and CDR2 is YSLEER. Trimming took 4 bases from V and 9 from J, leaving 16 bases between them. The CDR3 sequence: CASSPRVGGSSPLHF. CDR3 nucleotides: TGCGCCAGCAGCCCCCGAGTAGGGGGATCTTCACCCCTCCACTTT.

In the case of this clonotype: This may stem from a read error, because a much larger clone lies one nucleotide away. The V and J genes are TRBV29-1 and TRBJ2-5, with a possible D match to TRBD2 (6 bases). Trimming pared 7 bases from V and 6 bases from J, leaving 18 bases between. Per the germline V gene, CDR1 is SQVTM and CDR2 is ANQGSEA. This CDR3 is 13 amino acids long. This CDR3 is CSAVEGLQKTQYF. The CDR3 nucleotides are TGCAGCGCAGTGGAGGGGCTTCAAAAGACCCAGTACTTC.

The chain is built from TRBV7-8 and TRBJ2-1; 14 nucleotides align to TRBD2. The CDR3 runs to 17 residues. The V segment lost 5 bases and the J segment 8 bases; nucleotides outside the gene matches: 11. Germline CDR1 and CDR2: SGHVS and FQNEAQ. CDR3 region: CASSPAQGLAGAYEQFF. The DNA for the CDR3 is TGTGCCAGCAGCCCCGCCCAGGGACTAGCGGGAGCTTATGAGCAGTTCTTC. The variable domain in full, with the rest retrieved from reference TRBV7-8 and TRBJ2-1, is GAGVSQSPRYKVAKRGQDVALRCDPISGHVSLFWYQQALGQGPEFLTYFQNEAQLDKSGLPSDRFFAERPEGSVSTLKIQRTQQEDSAVYLCASSPAQGLAGAYEQFFGPGTRLTVL.

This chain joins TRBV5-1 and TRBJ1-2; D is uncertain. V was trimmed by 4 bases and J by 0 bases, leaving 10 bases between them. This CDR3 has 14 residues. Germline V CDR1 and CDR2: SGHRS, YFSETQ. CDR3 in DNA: TGCGCCAGCAGCCCCGACAAGACTAACTATGGCTACACCTTC. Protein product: CASSPDKTNYGYTF.